A single sample gave rise to the 4 T cell receptor beta chains below, sequenced in a study of cytotoxic CD8 clonotypes in ibrutinib-treated CLL. TCRdb's copy holds only in-frame clones and misses some; the assay was immunoSEQ multiplex PCR. The sample has 330,000 or so clones, roughly 71% seen once. The input for sequencing was PBMCs, taken after 36 months of ibrutinib treatment. These receptors all come from a human donor with chronic lymphocytic leukemia.

The V and J genes are TRBV27 and TRBJ1-2, with unresolved D. The length of the CDR3 is 13 residues. Germline values: CDR1 MNHEY, CDR2 SMNVEV (reference sequence). V lost 3 bases and J lost 1, with 6 bases in between. The CDR3 loop is CASSLRLNYGYTF. The CDR3 DNA follows: TGTGCCAGCAGTTTGCGTCTTAACTATGGCTACACCTTC.

This clone was counted between two and nine times. This chain links TRBV9 with TRBJ2-2, with TRBD1 identical over 7 bases. The CDR3 extends over 14 amino acids. The junction had 7 bases not matched to a gene; V was cut back by 4 bases and J by 7 bases. Germline values: CDR1 SGDLS, CDR2 YYNGEE. This CDR3 reads CASSLTGLVGELFF. CDR3 DNA sequence: TGTGCCAGCAGCTTGACAGGGCTGGTCGGGGAGCTGTTTTTT.

The chain uses TRBV7-9 and TRBJ1-2, with D perhaps matching TRBD1 (6 bases). The CDR3 is 13 residues long. The V gene lost 5 bases and the J gene lost 6 bases, with 13 bases spanning the gap. Germline-derived CDR1 and CDR2 are SEHNR and FQNEAQ (reference sequence). CDR3: CASSGAQGNGYTF. The DNA for the CDR3 is TGTGCCAGCAGCGGGGCACAGGGAAATGGCTACACCTTC.

The chain has TRBV6-5 and TRBJ2-7; the D gene is possibly TRBD1 (6 bases). V lost 9 bases, J lost 3 bases, and 15 bases lay in between. CDR3 length: 13 amino acids. Looked up from germline, CDR1 is MNHEY and CDR2 is SVGAGI. CDR3 DNA: TGTGCCAGTACCGGGACAACTCTCTACGAGCAGTACTTC. This sequence encodes CASTGTTLYEQYF.